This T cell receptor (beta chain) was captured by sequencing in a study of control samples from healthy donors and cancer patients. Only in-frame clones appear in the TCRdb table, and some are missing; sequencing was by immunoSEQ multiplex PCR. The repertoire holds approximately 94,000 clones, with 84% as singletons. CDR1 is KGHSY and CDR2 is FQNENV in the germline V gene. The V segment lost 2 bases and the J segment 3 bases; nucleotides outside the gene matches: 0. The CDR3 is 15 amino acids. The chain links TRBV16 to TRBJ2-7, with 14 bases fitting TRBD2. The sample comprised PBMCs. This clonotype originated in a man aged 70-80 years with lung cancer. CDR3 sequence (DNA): TGTGCCAGCAGCCAAGGACTAGCGGGGGGCTACGAGCAGTACTTC. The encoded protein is CASSQGLAGGYEQYF.